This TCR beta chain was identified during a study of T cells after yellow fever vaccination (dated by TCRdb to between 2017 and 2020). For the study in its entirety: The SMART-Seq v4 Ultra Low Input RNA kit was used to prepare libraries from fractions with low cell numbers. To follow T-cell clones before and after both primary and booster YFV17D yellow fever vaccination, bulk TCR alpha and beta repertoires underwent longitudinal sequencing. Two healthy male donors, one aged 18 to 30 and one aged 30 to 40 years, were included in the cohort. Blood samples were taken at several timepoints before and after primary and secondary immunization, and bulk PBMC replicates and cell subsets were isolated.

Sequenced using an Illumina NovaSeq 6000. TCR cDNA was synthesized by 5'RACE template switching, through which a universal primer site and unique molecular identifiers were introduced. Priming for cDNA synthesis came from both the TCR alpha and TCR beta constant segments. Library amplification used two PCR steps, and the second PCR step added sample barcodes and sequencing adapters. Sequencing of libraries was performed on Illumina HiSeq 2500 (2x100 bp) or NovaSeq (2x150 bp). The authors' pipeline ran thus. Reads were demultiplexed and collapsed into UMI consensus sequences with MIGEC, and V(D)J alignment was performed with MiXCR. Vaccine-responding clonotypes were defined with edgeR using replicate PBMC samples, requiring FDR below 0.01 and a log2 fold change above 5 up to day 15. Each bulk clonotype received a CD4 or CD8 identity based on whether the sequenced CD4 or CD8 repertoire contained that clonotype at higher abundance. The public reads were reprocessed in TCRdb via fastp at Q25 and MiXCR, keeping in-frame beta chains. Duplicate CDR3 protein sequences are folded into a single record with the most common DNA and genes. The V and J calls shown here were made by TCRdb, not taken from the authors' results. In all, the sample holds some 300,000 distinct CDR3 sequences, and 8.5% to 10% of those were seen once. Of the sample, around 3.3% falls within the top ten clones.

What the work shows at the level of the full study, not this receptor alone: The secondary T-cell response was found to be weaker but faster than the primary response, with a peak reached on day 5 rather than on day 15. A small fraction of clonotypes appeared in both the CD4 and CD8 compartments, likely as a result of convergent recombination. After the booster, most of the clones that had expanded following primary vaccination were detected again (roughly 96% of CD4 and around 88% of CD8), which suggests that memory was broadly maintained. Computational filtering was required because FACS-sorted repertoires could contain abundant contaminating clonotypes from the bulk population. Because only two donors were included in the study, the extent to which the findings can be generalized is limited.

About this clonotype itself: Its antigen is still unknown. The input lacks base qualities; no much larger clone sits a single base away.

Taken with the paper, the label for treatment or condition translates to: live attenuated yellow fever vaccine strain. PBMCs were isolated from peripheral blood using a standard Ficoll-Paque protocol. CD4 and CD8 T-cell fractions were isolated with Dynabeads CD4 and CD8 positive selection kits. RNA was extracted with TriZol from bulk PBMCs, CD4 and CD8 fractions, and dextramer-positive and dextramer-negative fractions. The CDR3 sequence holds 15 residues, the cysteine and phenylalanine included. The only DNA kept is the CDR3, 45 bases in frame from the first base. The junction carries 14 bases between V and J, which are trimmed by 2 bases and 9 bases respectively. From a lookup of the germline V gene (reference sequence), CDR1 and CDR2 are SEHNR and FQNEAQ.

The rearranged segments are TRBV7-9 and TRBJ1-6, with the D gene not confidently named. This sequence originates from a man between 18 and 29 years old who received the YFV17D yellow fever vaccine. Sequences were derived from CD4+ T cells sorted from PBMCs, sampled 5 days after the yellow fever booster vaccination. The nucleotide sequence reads TGTGCCAGCAGCTTATTACCGGGATTGGGTTCACCCCTCCACTTT. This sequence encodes CASSLLPGLGSPLHF. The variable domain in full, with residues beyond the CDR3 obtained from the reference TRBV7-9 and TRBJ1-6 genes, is DTGVSQNPRHKITKRGQNVTFRCDPISEHNRLYWYRQTLGQGPEFLTYFQNEAQLEKSRLLSDRFSAERPKGSFSTLEIQRTEQGDSAMYLCASSLLPGLGSPLHFGNGTRLTVT.